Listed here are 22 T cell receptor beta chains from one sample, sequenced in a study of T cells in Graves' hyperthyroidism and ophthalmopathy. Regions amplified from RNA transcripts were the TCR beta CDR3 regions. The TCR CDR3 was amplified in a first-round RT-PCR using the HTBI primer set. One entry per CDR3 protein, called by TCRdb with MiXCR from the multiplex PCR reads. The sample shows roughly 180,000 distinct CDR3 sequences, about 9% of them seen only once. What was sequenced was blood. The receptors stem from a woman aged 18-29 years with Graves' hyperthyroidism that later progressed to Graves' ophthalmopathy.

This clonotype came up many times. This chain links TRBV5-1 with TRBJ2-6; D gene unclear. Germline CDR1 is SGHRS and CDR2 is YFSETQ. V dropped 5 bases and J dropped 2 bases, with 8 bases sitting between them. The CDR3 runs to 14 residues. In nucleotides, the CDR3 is TGCGCCAGCAGTCGAGTAGCTGGGGCCAACGTCCTGACTTTC. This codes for CASSRVAGANVLTF.

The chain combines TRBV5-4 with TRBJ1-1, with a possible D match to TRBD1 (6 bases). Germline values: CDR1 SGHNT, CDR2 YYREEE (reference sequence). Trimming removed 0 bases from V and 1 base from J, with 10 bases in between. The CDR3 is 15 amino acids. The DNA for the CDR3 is TGTGCCAGCAGCTTGGGAGCAGGGGCGAACACTGAAGCTTTCTTT. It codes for CASSLGAGANTEAFF.

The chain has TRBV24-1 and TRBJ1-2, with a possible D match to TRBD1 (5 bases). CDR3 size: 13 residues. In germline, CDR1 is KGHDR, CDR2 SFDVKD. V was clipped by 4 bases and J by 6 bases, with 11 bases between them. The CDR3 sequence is CATSEGGSHGYTF. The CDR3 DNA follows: TGTGCCACCAGTGAGGGGGGGAGTCATGGCTACACCTTC.

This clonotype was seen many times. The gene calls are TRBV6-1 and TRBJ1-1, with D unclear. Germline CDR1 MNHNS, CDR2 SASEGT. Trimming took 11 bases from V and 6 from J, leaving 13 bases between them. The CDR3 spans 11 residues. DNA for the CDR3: TGTGCCTCCCAAACTGGGGCTGAAGCTTTCTTT. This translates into CASQTGAEAFF.

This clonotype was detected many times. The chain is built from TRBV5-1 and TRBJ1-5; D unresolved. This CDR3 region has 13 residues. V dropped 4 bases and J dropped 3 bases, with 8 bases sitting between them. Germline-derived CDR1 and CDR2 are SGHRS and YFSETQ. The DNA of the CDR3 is TGCGCCAGCAGCCCGTCCCCCAATCAGCCCCAGCATTTT. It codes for CASSPSPNQPQHF.

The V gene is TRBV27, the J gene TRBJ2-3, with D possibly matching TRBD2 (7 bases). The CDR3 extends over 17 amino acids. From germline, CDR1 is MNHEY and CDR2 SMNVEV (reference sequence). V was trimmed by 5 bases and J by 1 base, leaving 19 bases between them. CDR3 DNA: TGTGCCAGCAGTCCGTACGGGGAGGGGGACGGCACAGATACGCAGTATTTT. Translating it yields CASSPYGEGDGTDTQYF.

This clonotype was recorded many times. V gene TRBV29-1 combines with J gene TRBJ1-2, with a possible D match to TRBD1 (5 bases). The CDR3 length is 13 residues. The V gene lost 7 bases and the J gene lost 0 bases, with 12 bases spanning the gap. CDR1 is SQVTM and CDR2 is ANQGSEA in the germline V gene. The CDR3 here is CSEKTVPNYGYTF. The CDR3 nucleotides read TGCAGCGAAAAGACAGTGCCTAACTATGGCTACACCTTC.

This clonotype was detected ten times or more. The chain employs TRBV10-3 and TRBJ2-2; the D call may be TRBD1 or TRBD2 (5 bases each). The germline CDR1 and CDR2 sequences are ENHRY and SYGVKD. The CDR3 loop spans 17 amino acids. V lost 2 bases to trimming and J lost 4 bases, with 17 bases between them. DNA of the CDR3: TGTGCCATCAGTGAGCCATTGGGGGTGTCGGGCACCGGGGAGCTGTTTTTT. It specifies CAISEPLGVSGTGELFF.

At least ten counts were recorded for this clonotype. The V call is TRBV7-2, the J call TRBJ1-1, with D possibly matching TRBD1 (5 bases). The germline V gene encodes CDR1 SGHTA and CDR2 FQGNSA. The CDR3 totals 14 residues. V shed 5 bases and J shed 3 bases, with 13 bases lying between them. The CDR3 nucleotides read TGTGCCAGCAGCCTCAGGGCCTATTACACTGAAGCTTTCTTT. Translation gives CASSLRAYYTEAFF.

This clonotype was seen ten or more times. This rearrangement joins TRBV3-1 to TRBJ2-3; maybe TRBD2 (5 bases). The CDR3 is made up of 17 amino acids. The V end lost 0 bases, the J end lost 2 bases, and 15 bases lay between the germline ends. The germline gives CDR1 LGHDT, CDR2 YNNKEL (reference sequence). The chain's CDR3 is CASSQDLAEVLTDTQYF. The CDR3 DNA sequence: TGTGCCAGCAGCCAAGATCTGGCGGAGGTACTCACAGATACGCAGTATTTT.

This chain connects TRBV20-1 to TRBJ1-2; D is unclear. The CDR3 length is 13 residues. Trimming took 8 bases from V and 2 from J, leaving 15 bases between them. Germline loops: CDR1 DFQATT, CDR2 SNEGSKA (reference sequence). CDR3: CSTRHLLNYGYTF. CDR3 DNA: TGCAGTACACGACACCTCTTAAACTATGGCTACACCTTC.

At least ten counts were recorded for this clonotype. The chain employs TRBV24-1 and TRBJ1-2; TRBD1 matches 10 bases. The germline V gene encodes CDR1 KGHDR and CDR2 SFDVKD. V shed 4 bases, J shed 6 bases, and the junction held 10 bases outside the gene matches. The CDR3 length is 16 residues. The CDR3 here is CATSDNDRGPFDGYTF. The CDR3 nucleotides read TGTGCCACCAGTGACAACGACAGGGGGCCTTTCGATGGCTACACCTTC.

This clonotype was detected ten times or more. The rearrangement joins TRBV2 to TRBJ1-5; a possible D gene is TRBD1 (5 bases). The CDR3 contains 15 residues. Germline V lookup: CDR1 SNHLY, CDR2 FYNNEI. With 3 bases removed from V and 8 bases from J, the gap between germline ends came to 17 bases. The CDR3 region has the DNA TGTGCCAGCAGTGAGATAGGGGCCCCCAGGGAGCCCCAGCATTTT. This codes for CASSEIGAPREPQHF.

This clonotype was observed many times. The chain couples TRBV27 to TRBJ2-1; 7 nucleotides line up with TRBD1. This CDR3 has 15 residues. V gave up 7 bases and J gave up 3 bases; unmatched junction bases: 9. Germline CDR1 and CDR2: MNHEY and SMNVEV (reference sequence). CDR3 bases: TGTGCCAGCATTATAGCCGGACAGGACTACAATGAGCAGTTCTTC. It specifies CASIIAGQDYNEQFF.

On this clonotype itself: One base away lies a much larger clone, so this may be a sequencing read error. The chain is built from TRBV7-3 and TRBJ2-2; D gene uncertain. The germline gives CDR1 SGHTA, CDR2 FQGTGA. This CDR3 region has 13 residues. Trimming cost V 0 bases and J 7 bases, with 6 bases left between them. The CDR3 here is CASSLTANGELFF. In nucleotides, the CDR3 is TGTGCCAGCAGCTTAACGGCTAACGGGGAGCTGTTTTTT. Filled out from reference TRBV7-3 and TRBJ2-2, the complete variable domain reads GAGVSQTPSNKVTEKGKYVELRCDPISGHTALYWYRQSLGQGPEFLIYFQGTGAADDSGLPNDRFFAVRPEGSVSTLKIQRTERGDSAVYLCASSLTANGELFFGEGSRLTVL.

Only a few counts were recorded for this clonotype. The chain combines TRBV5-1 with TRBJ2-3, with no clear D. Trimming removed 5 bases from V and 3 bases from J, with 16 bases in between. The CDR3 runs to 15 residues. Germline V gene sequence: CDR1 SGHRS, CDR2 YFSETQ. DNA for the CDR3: TGCGCCAGCAGAGTGGAGATTCCATTAACAGATACGCAGTATTTT. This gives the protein CASRVEIPLTDTQYF.

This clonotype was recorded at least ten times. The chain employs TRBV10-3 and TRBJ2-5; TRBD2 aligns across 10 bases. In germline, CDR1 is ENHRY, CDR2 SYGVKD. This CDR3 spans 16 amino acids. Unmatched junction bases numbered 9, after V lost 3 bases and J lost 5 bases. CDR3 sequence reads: CAISDPGLAGAETQYF. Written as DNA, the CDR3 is TGTGCCATCAGTGACCCGGGGCTAGCGGGGGCGGAGACCCAGTACTTC.

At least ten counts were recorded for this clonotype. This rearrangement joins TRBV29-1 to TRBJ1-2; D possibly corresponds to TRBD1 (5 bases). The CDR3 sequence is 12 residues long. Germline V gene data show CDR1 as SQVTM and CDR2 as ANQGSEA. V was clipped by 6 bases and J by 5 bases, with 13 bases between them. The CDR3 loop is CSVQGRGYGYTF. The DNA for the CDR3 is TGCAGCGTGCAGGGTAGAGGGTATGGCTACACCTTC. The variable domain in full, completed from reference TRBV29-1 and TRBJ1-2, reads SAVISQKPSRDICQRGTSLTIQCQVDSQVTMMFWYRQQPGQSLTLIATANQGSEATYESGFVIDKFPISRPNLTFSTLTVSNMSPEDSSIYLCSVQGRGYGYTFGSGTRLTVV.

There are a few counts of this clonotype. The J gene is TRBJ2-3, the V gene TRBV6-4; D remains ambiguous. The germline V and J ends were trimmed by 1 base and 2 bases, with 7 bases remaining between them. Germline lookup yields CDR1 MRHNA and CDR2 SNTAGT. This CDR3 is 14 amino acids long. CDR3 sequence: CASSDLGNTDTQYF. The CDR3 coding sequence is TGTGCCAGCAGTGACTTGGGCAACACAGATACGCAGTATTTT.

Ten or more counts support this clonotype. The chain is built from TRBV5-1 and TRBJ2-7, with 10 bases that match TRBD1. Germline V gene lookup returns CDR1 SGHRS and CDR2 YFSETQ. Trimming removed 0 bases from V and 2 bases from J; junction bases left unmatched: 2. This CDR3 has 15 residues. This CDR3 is CASSLVGQGAYEQYF. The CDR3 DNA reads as TGCGCCAGCAGCTTGGTCGGACAGGGGGCCTACGAGCAGTACTTC.

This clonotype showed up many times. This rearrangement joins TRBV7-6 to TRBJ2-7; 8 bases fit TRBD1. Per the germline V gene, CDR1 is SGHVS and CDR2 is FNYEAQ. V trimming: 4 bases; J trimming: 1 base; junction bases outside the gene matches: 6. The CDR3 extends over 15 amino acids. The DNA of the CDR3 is TGTGCCAGCAGCTACGGACAGGGTAATTCCTACGAGCAGTACTTC. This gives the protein CASSYGQGNSYEQYF.

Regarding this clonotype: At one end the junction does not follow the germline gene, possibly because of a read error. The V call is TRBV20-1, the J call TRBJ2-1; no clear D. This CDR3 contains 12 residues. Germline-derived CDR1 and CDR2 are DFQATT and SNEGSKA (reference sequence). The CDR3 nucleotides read TGCAGTGCTAGAATGGTCTACAATGGGCAGTTCTTC. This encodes CSARMVYNGQFF.